This T cell receptor beta chain was identified in a study of T cell clonotyping in hematopoietic cell transplantation (dated by TCRdb to the early 2020s). For the study in its entirety: A total of 120 to 150 blood samples were gathered in the study from under 40 consecutive transplant recipients along with their related donors. Patient recruitment ran from 2015 to early 2017, and follow-up continued until late 2020 or death.

As for this clone: It lacks a known antigen. Base qualities were left out, and no much larger clone turns up one base away.

Results and caveats for the whole study, not just this receptor: The sample size was limited, and because cells were not sorted, the contributions of CD4 and CD8 repertoires could not be separated. After transplant, TCR diversity in recipients dropped, and pathologically expanded clonotypes increased progressively from day 30 to day 180. Broader TCR repertoire diversity after transplant was predicted by Inverse Simpson Index values from donors and from recipients before transplant. Recipient repertoires showed only a small fraction of overlap with donor repertoires, and over 95% appeared de novo at the given depth.

The germline V gene provides CDR1 SGHTS and CDR2 YDEGEE. Measured from the cysteine to the phenylalanine, the CDR3 is 15 residues long. The only DNA kept is the CDR3, 45 bases in frame from the first base. The V end gives up 1 base and the J end 4 bases, leaving 5 bases in the junction not matched to a gene. TCR beta CDR3 regions were amplified from genomic DNA with the immunoSEQ assay, a bias-controlled multiplex PCR using V- and J-specific primers. A proprietary barcode and Illumina adapter sequences were added to the CDR3 amplicons in a second PCR step. An Illumina MiSeq instrument was used for sequencing of the CDR3 libraries. As for the authors' bioinformatics: Export and quality control were handled in immunoSEQ Analyzer 3.0, while downstream analyses relied on R Bioconductor and Immunarch. Only productive rearrangements in the normalized downsampled data set went into calculating the repertoire metrics. Clonotypes larger than 5 templates in the normalized cohort were defined as pathologically expanded. Repertoire diversity was measured with the Inverse Simpson Index. The non-normalized data set was used for CMV-specificity analyses so that all clonotypes could be captured. What TCRdb holds here is the immuneACCESS table cut down to in-frame rearrangements. Part of the clones is not present; checked against another copy, under half of the missing clones reflect an unresolved V gene, and the others are unexplained. That table gives V, J and clone size, and the DNA gave D and trimming. The sample records more than 9,500 clones, under 95% of which are singletons. The ten largest clones add up to 0.7% to 0.95% of the sample.

Blood samples for TCR beta sequencing were given by related transplant donors. Using Nuclei Lysis Solution, genomic DNA was extracted from unfractionated peripheral blood mononuclear cells that were either fresh or cryopreserved. The TCR comes from a woman aged 50 to 60 in good health. Some clones in this sample may be carry-over from other donors' samples. The rearrangement joined TRBV5-8 to TRBJ1-5; TRBD1 aligns with 7 central bases. Sequencing was carried out using peripheral blood mononuclear cells. The CDR3 corresponds to CASSLWGTENQPQHF. The DNA sequence is as follows: TGTGCCAGCAGCTTGTGGGGGACAGAGAATCAGCCCCAGCATTTT. Extended through the reference TRBV5-8 and TRBJ1-5 proteins, this CDR3 yields the full variable domain: EAGVTQSPTHLIKTRGQQATLRCSPISGHTSVYWYQQALGLGLQFLLWYDEGEERNRGNFPPRFSGRQFPNYSSELNVNALELEDSALYLCASSLWGTENQPQHFGDGTRLSIL.